The clone carrying this T cell receptor beta chain was found once. Its antigen remains unknown. CDR1 is SQVTM, CDR2 ANQGSEA, per germline. This CDR3 contains 12 residues. Trimming took 5 bases from V and 3 from J, leaving 11 bases between them. This sample was included in a study of T cells in narcolepsy. Study conclusions and caveats: Same-patient CSF and blood CD4+ T cell clonotypes included HCRT-specific and TRIB2-specific autoreactive ones.

This table comes from immunoSEQ multiplex PCR, and its TCRdb copy is limited to in-frame clones, with some not included. Here the sample spans tens of thousands of clones, 70% to 85% being singletons. This TCR came from a human donor with narcolepsy. The specimen sequenced was CD45RA- memory CD4+ T cells from PBMCs. The chain combines TRBV29-1 with TRBJ2-7; D unresolved. The CDR3 region has the DNA TGCAGCGTTAAGACAAGCCTCTACGAGCAGTACTTC. Protein: CSVKTSLYEQYF.